A single sample gave rise to the 2 T cell receptor beta chains below, sequenced in a study of PD-L1 blockade in urothelial cancer. The time point was: peripheral blood 6 weeks after treatment start. Some clones are missing from TCRdb's copy, which holds only in-frame ones; the method was immunoSEQ multiplex PCR. The sample yields about 40,000 clones, 75% to 90% seen once. The sequencing here drew on PBMCs, taken around atezolizumab (anti-PD-L1) treatment. Source of these receptors: a man aged 60-69 years with urothelial cancer.

The chain carries TRBV5-1 and TRBJ1-1; TRBD1 might be the D (6 bases). Germline CDR1 and CDR2: SGHRS and YFSETQ. The V and J ends lost 0 bases and 0 bases respectively, with 12 bases between them. The CDR3 has 16 amino acids. CDR3: CASSLDLGDMNTEAFF. The CDR3 nucleotides are TGCGCCAGCAGCTTGGATCTGGGGGACATGAACACTGAAGCTTTCTTT.

CDR3 in DNA: TGTGCCAGCAGTACCTCGGGACAGATACAAGAGACCCAGTACTTC. Protein: CASSTSGQIQETQYF. The gene calls are TRBV2 and TRBJ2-5; TRBD1 matches at 7 bases. Germline-derived CDR1 and CDR2 are SNHLY and FYNNEI. Trimming at V came to 5 bases and at J to 2 bases, leaving 8 bases not matched to a gene. This CDR3 contains 15 residues.